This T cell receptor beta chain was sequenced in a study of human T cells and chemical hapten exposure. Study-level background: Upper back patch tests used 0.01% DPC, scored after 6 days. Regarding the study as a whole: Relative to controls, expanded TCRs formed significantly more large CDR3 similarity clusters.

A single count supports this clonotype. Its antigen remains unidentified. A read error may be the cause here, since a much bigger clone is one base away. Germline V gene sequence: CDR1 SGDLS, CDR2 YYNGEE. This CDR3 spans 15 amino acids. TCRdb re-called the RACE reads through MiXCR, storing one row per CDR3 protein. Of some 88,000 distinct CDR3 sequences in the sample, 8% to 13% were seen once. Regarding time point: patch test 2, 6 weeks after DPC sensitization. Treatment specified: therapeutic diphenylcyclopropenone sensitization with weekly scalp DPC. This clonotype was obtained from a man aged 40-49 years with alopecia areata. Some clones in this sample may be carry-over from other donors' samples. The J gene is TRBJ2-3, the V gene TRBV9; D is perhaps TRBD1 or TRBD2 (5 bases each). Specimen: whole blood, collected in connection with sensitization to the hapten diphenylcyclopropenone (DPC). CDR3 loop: CDSSVRDGLADTQYF. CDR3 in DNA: TGTGACAGCAGCGTCCGGGACGGACTTGCAGATACGCAGTATTTT. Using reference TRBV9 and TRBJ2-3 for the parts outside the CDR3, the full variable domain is DSGVTQTPKHLITATGQRVTLRCSPRSGDLSVYWYQQSLDQGLQFLIQYYNGEERAKGNILERFSAQQFPDLHSELNLSSLELGDSALYFCDSSVRDGLADTQYFGPGTRLTVL.